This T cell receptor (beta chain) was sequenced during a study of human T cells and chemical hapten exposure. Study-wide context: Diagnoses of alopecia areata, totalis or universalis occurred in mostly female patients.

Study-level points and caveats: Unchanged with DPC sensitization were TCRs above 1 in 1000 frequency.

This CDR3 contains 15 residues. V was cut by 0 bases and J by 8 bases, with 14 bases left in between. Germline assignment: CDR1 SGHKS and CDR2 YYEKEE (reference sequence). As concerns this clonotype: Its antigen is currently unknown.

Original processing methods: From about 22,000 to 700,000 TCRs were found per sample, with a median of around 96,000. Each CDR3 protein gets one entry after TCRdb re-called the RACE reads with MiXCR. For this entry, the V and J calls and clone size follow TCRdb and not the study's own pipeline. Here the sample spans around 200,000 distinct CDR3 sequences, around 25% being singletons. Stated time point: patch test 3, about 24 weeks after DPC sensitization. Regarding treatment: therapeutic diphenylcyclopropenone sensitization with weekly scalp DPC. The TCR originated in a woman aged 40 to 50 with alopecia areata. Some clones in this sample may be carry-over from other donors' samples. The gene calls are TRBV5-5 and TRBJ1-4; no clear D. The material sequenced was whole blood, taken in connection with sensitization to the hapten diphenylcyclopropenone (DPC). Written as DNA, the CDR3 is TGTGCCAGCAGCTTGGAAGGGCGCCCATCCGAAAAACTGTTTTTT. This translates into CASSLEGRPSEKLFF.